This T cell receptor beta chain is drawn from a study of control samples from healthy donors and cancer patients. Only in-frame clones appear in the TCRdb table, and some are missing; sequencing was by immunoSEQ multiplex PCR. The data contain some 70,000 clones, approximately 83% of them singletons. The TCR originated in a man in his 60s in good health. Sequencing was done on a sample of blood.

The chain's CDR3 is CASSLGSRDTDTQYF. The CDR3 DNA is TGTGCCAGCAGCTTAGGGTCGCGGGACACAGATACGCAGTATTTT. The rearrangement uses TRBV7-4 and TRBJ2-3; a possible D gene is TRBD2 (6 bases). Trimming took off 1 base at V and 2 bases at J, with 10 bases between the two ends. This CDR3 is built from 15 residues. CDR1 and CDR2 from the germline V gene are SGHVT and SQSDAQ.